What follows are 2 T cell receptor beta chains derived from one specimen sequenced in a study of blood T cell repertoires in COVID-19. Method: immunoSEQ multiplex PCR; TCRdb's copy keeps in-frame clones and lacks some. Of roughly 220,000 clones listed, roughly 84% are singletons. The sequencing input was peripheral blood. All receptors derive from a woman between 55 and 75 years old who had recovered from COVID-19.

The sample holds one count of this clone. The chain's CDR3 is CASSQVASVGNQPQHF. DNA for the CDR3: TGCGCCAGCAGCCAAGTGGCATCCGTCGGCAATCAGCCCCAGCATTTT. This sequence joins TRBV4-1 and TRBJ1-5, with D hard to call. Trimming took 1 base from V and 2 from J, leaving 12 bases between them. The CDR3 loop spans 16 amino acids. Germline-derived CDR1 and CDR2 are MGHRA and YSYEKL.

The gene calls are TRBV6-5 and TRBJ2-1; 12 positions match TRBD1. This CDR3 comprises 14 residues. Germline values: CDR1 MNHEY, CDR2 SVGAGI. V was clipped by 6 bases and J by 9 bases; unmatched bases: 6. CDR3 in amino acids: CASRGTGGIFEQFF. The CDR3, as DNA: TGTGCCAGCAGGGGGACAGGGGGCATCTTTGAGCAGTTCTTC.